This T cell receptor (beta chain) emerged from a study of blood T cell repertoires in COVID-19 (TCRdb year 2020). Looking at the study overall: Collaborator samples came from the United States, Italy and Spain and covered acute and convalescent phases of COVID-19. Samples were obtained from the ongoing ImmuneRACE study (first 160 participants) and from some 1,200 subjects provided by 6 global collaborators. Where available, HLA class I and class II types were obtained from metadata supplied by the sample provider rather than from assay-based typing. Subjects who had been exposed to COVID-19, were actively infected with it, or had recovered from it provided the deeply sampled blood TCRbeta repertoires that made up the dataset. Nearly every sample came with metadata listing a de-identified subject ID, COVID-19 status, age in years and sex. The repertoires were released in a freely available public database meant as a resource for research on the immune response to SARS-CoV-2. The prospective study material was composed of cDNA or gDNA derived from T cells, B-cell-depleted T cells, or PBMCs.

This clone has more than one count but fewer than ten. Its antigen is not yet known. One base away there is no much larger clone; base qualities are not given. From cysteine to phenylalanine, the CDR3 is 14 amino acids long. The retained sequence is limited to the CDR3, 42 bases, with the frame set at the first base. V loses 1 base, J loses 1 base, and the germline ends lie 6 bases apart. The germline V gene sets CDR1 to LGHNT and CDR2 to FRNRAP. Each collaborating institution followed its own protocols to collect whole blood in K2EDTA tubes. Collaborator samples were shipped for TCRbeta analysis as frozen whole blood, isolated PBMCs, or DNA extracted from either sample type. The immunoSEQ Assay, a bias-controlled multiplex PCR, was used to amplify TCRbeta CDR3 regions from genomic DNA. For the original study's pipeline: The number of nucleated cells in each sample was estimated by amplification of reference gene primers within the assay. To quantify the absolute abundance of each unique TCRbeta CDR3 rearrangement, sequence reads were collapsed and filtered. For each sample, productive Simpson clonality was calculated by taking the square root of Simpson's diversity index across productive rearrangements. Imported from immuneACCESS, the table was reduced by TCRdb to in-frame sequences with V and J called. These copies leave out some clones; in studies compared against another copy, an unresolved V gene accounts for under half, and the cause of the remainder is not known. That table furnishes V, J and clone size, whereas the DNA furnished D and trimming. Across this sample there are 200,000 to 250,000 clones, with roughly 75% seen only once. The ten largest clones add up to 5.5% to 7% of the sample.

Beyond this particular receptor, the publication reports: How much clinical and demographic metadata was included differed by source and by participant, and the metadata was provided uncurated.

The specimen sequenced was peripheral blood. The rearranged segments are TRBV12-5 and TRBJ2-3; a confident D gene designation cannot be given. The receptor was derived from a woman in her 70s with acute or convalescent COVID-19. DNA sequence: TGTGCTAGTGGTTTGGATCAGGGCACAGATACGCAGTATTTT. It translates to CASGLDQGTDTQYF.